This TCR beta chain was profiled in a study of T-cell reconstitution after alpha-beta-depleted transplantation in children. Study outcomes and limitations: Expanded graft clones numbering several hundred reportedly gave rise to alpha-beta T cells about two months after transplant. A year had passed since transplant, and T-cell counts and diversity by then came mostly from newly produced T cells.

Unique molecular identifiers were incorporated during preparation of the TCRbeta library. In TCRdb, the PCR reads were re-called with MiXCR into one record per CDR3 protein. Among over 200,000 distinct CDR3 sequences, approximately 8% were seen once, and the ten largest hold roughly a third. The junction had 17 bases not matched to a gene; V was cut back by 1 base and J by 9 bases. CDR3 length: 17 amino acids. The germline V gene encodes CDR1 DFQATT and CDR2 SNEGSKA (reference sequence). To note about this clonotype: What it binds is unknown.

Sequences were derived from PBMCs, mostly from graft donor cells, sampled 360 days after TCRalphabeta/CD19-depleted stem cell transplant. The V gene is TRBV20-1, the J gene TRBJ2-3; TRBD1 matches 9 bases. The receptor was derived from a male patient aged 2-9 years who had a stem cell transplant for acute myeloid leukemia, so the T cells may come from the graft donor. The CDR3 here is CSARGTGDRAAMRTQYF. The CDR3 DNA reads TGCAGTGCTAGAGGTACAGGGGACAGGGCCGCCATGAGGACGCAGTATTTT.